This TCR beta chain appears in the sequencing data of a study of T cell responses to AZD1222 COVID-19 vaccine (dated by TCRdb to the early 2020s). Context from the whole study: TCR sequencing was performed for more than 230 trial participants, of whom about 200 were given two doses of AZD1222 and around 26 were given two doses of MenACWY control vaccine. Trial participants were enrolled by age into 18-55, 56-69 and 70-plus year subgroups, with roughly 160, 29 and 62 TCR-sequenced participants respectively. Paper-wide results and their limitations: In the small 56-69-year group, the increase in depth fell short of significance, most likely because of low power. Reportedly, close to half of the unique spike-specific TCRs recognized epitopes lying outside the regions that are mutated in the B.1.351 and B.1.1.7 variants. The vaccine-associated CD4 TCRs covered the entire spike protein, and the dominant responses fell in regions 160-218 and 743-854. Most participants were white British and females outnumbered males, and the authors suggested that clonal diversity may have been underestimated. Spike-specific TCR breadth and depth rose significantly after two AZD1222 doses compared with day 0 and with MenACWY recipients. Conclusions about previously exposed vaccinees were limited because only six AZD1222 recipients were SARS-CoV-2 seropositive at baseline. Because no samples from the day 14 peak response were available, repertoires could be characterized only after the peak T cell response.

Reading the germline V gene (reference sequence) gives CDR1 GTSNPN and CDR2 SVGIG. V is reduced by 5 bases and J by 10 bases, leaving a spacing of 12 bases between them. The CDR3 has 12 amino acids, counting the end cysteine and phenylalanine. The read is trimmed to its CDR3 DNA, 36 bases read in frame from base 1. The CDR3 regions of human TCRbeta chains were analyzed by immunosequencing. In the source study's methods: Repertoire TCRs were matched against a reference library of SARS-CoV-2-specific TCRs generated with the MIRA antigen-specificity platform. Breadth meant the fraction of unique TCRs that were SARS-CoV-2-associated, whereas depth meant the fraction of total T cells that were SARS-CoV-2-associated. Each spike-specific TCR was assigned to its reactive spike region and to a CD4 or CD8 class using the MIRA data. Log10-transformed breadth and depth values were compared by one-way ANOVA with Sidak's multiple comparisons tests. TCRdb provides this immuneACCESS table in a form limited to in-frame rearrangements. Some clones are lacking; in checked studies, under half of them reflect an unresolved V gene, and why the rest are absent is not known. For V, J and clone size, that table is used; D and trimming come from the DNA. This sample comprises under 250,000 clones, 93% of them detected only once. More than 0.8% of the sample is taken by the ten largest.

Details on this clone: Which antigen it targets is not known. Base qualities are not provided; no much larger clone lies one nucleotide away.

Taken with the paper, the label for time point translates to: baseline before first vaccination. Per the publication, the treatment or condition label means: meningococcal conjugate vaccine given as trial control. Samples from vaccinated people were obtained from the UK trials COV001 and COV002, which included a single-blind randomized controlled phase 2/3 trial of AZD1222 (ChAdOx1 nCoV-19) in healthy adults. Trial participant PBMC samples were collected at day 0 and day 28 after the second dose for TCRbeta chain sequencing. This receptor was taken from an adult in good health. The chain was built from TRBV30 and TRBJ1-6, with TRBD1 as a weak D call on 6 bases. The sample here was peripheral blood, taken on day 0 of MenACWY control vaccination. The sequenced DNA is TGTGCCTGGGGAACAGGGCACTCACCCCTCCACTTT. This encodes CAWGTGHSPLHF.